Below, 24 T cell receptor beta chains from the same sample are listed, as sequenced in a study of blood T cell repertoires in COVID-19. Measured with immunoSEQ multiplex PCR; TCRdb has only the in-frame clones, and not every one. The repertoire includes tens of thousands of clones, approximately 78% of them detected once, and roughly 16% sits in the top ten. Input material: peripheral blood. These receptors came from an elderly woman with acute or convalescent COVID-19.

CDR3 in amino acids: CASRGRGRLVVTEAFF. Written as DNA, the CDR3 is TGTGCCAGCCGAGGCAGGGGGCGCCTGGTGGTCACTGAAGCTTTCTTT. The chain is built from TRBV2 and TRBJ1-1; 8 bases agree with TRBD1. J was trimmed by 4 bases and V by 8 bases; bases with no gene match: 15. CDR1 and CDR2 from the germline V gene are SNHLY and FYNNEI. CDR3 size: 16 residues.

V and J are TRBV7-6 and TRBJ1-2, with 8 bases that match TRBD1. The CDR3 is 13 residues long. Trimming took 5 bases from V and 8 from J; bases not matched to a gene: 7. In germline, CDR1 is SGHVS, CDR2 FNYEAQ. The DNA of the CDR3 is TGTGCCAGCAGCCCCGGACAGGGTGGAGGCTACACCTTC. Its translation: CASSPGQGGGYTF.

The rearrangement links TRBV6-5 to TRBJ2-1; 7 positions agree with TRBD1. The CDR3 is 15 residues long. Germline V gene lookup returns CDR1 MNHEY and CDR2 SVGAGI. The trim removed 6 bases at V and 7 bases at J, leaving 12 bases unmatched. The CDR3 DNA is TGTGCCAGCAGGCCCCGAGGGGACAGTAGGAATGAGCAGTTCTTC. The encoded protein is CASRPRGDSRNEQFF.

This sequence joins TRBV19 and TRBJ1-2; 8 nucleotides match TRBD1. Germline V CDR1 and CDR2: LNHDA, SQIVND (reference sequence). The CDR3 length is 16 residues. With V trimmed by 0 bases and J by 4 bases, 7 bases remained unmatched. The DNA for the CDR3 is TGTGCCAGTAGTATAGATTCAGGGGGCGCCGGCTATGGCTACACCTTC. Its protein is CASSIDSGGAGYGYTF.

This clone appeared once. The chain has TRBV2 and TRBJ1-5, with D unresolved. Germline values: CDR1 SNHLY, CDR2 FYNNEI. The V and J ends lost 3 bases and 4 bases respectively, with 10 bases between them. The CDR3 loop spans 14 amino acids. CDR3 DNA sequence: TGTGCCAGCAGTGACCCCCGGTTAAATCAGCCCCAGCATTTT. This gives the protein CASSDPRLNQPQHF.

The J gene is TRBJ2-1, the V gene TRBV9, with TRBD2 identical over 7 bases. The CDR3 has 13 amino acids. Trimming removed 3 bases from V and 12 bases from J; junction bases left unmatched: 9. From germline, CDR1 is SGDLS and CDR2 YYNGEE. The CDR3: CASSARESGGQFF. The DNA of the CDR3 is TGTGCCAGCAGCGCCCGGGAGTCGGGAGGGCAGTTCTTC.

The V call is TRBV7-9, the J call TRBJ2-3, with 11 bases fitting TRBD2. Germline V gene sequence: CDR1 SEHNR, CDR2 FQNEAQ (reference sequence). The CDR3 has 17 amino acids. V was clipped by 4 bases and J by 2 bases; unmatched bases: 8. In DNA, the CDR3 is TGTGCCAGCAGCTCCCTACTAGCGGGGGTTTCCACAGATACGCAGTATTTT. Translating it yields CASSSLLAGVSTDTQYF. The full variable domain, completed using reference TRBV7-9 and TRBJ2-3, is DTGVSQNPRHKITKRGQNVTFRCDPISEHNRLYWYRQTLGQGPEFLTYFQNEAQLEKSRLLSDRFSAERPKGSFSTLEIQRTEQGDSAMYLCASSSLLAGVSTDTQYFGPGTRLTVL.

J is TRBJ2-1 and V is TRBV7-6; 8 bases agree with TRBD2. J was trimmed by 7 bases and V by 5 bases; bases with no gene match: 7. Germline V gives CDR1 SGHVS, CDR2 FNYEAQ. The CDR3 covers 14 residues. The DNA of the CDR3 is TGTGCCAGCAGCCTGACTAGCGTCTGGAATGAGCAGTTCTTC. Protein sequence: CASSLTSVWNEQFF.

The rearrangement uses TRBV2 and TRBJ2-7, with D possibly matching TRBD1 (6 bases). V lost 7 bases, J lost 2 bases, and 12 bases lay in between. This CDR3 spans 13 amino acids. Per the germline V gene, CDR1 is SNHLY and CDR2 is FYNNEI. CDR3 region: CASTLGQTYEQYF. The CDR3 nucleotides read TGTGCCAGCACCCTTGGACAGACCTACGAGCAGTACTTC.

This sequence joins TRBV5-4 and TRBJ1-2, with 10 bases aligning to TRBD1. Germline values: CDR1 SGHNT, CDR2 YYREEE (reference sequence). CDR3 length equals 14 residues. The trim removed 4 bases at V and 6 bases at J, leaving 6 bases unmatched. The CDR3 sequence is CASSPRDRGHGYTF. CDR3 in DNA: TGTGCCAGCAGCCCCCGGGACAGGGGCCATGGCTACACCTTC.

The genes are TRBV14 and TRBJ1-1; D gene unclear. CDR3 length: 13 amino acids. V lost 0 bases and J lost 7, with 9 bases in between. The germline gives CDR1 SGHDN, CDR2 FVKESK. The CDR3 DNA is TGTGCCAGCAGCCAAGATTTTACGGGTGAAGCTTTCTTT. Translated: CASSQDFTGEAFF.

This rearrangement joins TRBV28 to TRBJ2-7, with 9 bases lining up with TRBD1. With 5 bases clipped from V and 4 bases from J, the junction kept 6 bases outside the gene matches. The germline V gene has CDR1 MDHEN and CDR2 SYDVKM. This CDR3 contains 14 residues. DNA of the CDR3: TGTGCCAGCAGTACCGGGACAGGGCCTTACGAGCAGTACTTC. Protein sequence: CASSTGTGPYEQYF.

V gene TRBV28 combines with J gene TRBJ1-4; tentative D call: TRBD1 (5 bases). CDR1 is MDHEN and CDR2 is SYDVKM in the germline V gene. CDR3 size: 14 residues. The V gene lost 8 bases and the J gene lost 10 bases, with 20 bases spanning the gap. In DNA, the CDR3 is TGTGCCAGCCTGGGGCCTTTCGGGGGGGGAAAACTGTTTTTT. Encoded protein: CASLGPFGGGKLFF.

This sequence joins TRBV15 and TRBJ2-6; 7 bases align to TRBD1. CDR1 is LNHNV and CDR2 is YYDKDF in the germline V gene (reference sequence). The CDR3 has 18 amino acids. V lost 0 bases and J lost 4; bases outside the gene matches: 9. The DNA of the CDR3 is TGTGCCACCAGCAGAGAAGGGACAGCTAGAAAGGGGGCCAACGTCCTGACTTTC. This codes for CATSREGTARKGANVLTF.

The rearrangement joins TRBV29-1 to TRBJ2-7; D is unresolved. Trimming took off 1 base at V and 7 bases at J, with 11 bases between the two ends. CDR1 is SQVTM, CDR2 ANQGSEA, per germline. The CDR3 runs 12 residues. CDR3: CSVEVRPQEQYF. The CDR3 nucleotides read TGCAGCGTTGAAGTACGCCCCCAGGAGCAGTACTTC.

The chain recombines TRBV7-3 with TRBJ1-2; weak D call: TRBD1 (5 bases). V lost 5 bases, J lost 6 bases, and 13 bases lay in between. There are 13 residues in the CDR3. Germline V gives CDR1 SGHTA, CDR2 FQGTGA. This CDR3 is CASSTGPSDGYTF. The CDR3 DNA sequence: TGTGCCAGCAGCACAGGACCGAGCGATGGCTACACCTTC.

V gene TRBV6-5 combines with J gene TRBJ2-7, with a weak D call TRBD1 (6 bases). Per the germline V gene, CDR1 is MNHEY and CDR2 is SVGAGI. The CDR3 totals 15 residues. Trimming cost V 0 bases and J 1 base, with 10 bases left between them. CDR3 residues: CASSYSGQGSYEQYF. As DNA, the CDR3 is TGTGCCAGCAGTTACTCGGGTCAGGGGTCCTACGAGCAGTACTTC.

V usage is TRBV5-4 and J usage is TRBJ1-2; D might be TRBD1 (5 bases). Looked up from germline, CDR1 is SGHNT and CDR2 is YYREEE (reference sequence). The ends were cut back, 1 base at V and 6 bases at J, with 13 bases in the middle. The CDR3 totals 14 residues. The CDR3 coding sequence is TGTGCCAGCAGCTTGAGGGGAAAAGAGCATGGCTACACCTTC. This gives the protein CASSLRGKEHGYTF.

In DNA, the CDR3 is TGTGCCAGCATCAGACAGGGGGCTGGCACCGGGGAGCTGTTTTTT. Amino acid sequence: CASIRQGAGTGELFF. V gene TRBV2 combines with J gene TRBJ2-2; 10 positions agree with TRBD1. The CDR3 runs 15 residues. Trimming took 7 bases from V and 4 from J; bases not matched to a gene: 6. In germline, CDR1 is SNHLY, CDR2 FYNNEI.

The chain recombines TRBV6-5 with TRBJ1-5; unclear D gene. V was trimmed by 5 bases and J by 0 bases, leaving 2 bases between them. The length of the CDR3 is 12 residues. CDR1 is MNHEY, CDR2 SVGAGI, per germline. DNA for the CDR3: TGTGCCAGCAGTCTTAGCAATCAGCCCCAGCATTTT. Protein: CASSLSNQPQHF.

The CDR3 DNA reads TGTGCCAGCAGCTTGGATATGCAGGGAGGGGAGACCCAGTACTTC. Residues: CASSLDMQGGETQYF. The chain recombines TRBV5-4 with TRBJ2-5; 7 bases line up with TRBD2. Germline-derived CDR1 and CDR2 are SGHNT and YYREEE (reference sequence). CDR3 length: 15 amino acids. With 0 bases clipped from V and 5 bases from J, the junction kept 7 bases outside the gene matches. The whole variable domain, filled in from reference TRBV5-4 and TRBJ2-5, reads ETGVTQSPTHLIKTRGQQVTLRCSSQSGHNTVSWYQQALGQGPQFIFQYYREEENGRGNFPPRFSGLQFPNYSSELNVNALELDDSALYLCASSLDMQGGETQYFGPGTRLLVL.

V is TRBV6-5 and J is TRBJ1-1; D possibly corresponds to TRBD1 (5 bases). Germline CDR1 MNHEY, CDR2 SVGAGI. The CDR3 loop spans 14 amino acids. V lost 6 bases and J 4 bases, leaving 15 bases between the germline ends. As DNA, the CDR3 is TGTGCCAGCAGACAAGCGGGGAGGGGCACTGAAGCTTTCTTT. It translates to CASRQAGRGTEAFF.

The rearrangement links TRBV7-8 to TRBJ1-5; a possible D gene is TRBD1 (6 bases). The CDR3 consists of 15 residues. Germline V gives CDR1 SGHVS, CDR2 FQNEAQ. The ends were cut back, 4 bases at V and 3 bases at J, with 13 bases in the middle. The CDR3 DNA follows: TGTGCCAGCAGCTACGGGGGGGGGCTCAATCAGCCCCAGCATTTT. It is translated as CASSYGGGLNQPQHF.

This chain connects TRBV20-1 to TRBJ2-1, with a possible D match to TRBD2 (6 bases). Germline V gene lookup returns CDR1 DFQATT and CDR2 SNEGSKA (reference sequence). Trimming stripped 3 bases from V and 7 bases from J, with 16 bases between. CDR3 length: 14 amino acids. The CDR3 bases are TGCAGTGCTAGTAGGCAGGGAGGTATTAATGAGCAGTTCTTC. Translating gives CSASRQGGINEQFF.